Listed here is a single TCR beta chain. Antigen specificity is unknown. This PCR relied on a set of 60 Vbeta primers and 13 Jbeta primers. Per the study methods: Roughly 10 million shared chains were among 65 million to 85 million unique TCR beta chains counted in a later analysis. Produced via immunoSEQ multiplex PCR; TCRdb's table is partial and in-frame only. V, J and clone size are those of that table, while D and trimming were read from the DNA. The sample holds fewer than 150,000 clones, about 80% seen once. These data come from a study of cytomegalovirus exposure and HLA in healthy donors. Study summary: Early release data held about 92 million unique TCRs from HLA-typed donors. Findings of the study overall: Sequencing had likely introduced a cluster of highly shared sequence variants as an artifact. Sequencing depth across donors, presence/absence analyses assumed, was roughly uniform.

CDR1 is SGHTA, CDR2 FQGNSA, per germline. J lost 0 bases, V lost 3 bases, and 2 bases had no gene match. This CDR3 is 15 amino acids long. The sequence was obtained from a male donor in good health and CMV-seronegative. The rearrangement links TRBV7-2 to TRBJ1-5; the match to TRBD1 covers 7 bases. Sequencing was carried out using PBMCs. CDR3 nucleotide sequence: TGTGCCAGCAGCTTGGGACAGCCTAGCAATCAGCCCCAGCATTTT. Amino acids: CASSLGQPSNQPQHF.